One and the same sample provided the 25 T cell receptor beta chains below, sequenced in a study of T cells after yellow fever vaccination. MiXCR, applied by TCRdb to the 5' RACE reads, yields one record per CDR3 protein. The sample holds some 670,000 distinct CDR3 sequences, over 9% seen once. The input for sequencing was PBMCs, taken on the day of the yellow fever booster vaccination. These receptors originate from a man aged 25-45 years who received the YFV17D yellow fever vaccine.

The chain links TRBV9 to TRBJ2-5, with 7 bases fitting TRBD2. This CDR3 comprises 14 residues. Losses at the gene ends were 5 bases for V and 2 bases for J; bases not matched to a gene: 6. The germline V gene encodes CDR1 SGDLS and CDR2 YYNGEE. CDR3 sequence: CASSGGVSQETQYF. CDR3 nucleotides: TGTGCCAGCAGTGGGGGGGTGTCACAAGAGACCCAGTACTTC.

The sample holds a few counts of this clonotype. This chain links TRBV29-1 with TRBJ2-5; D is possibly TRBD1 (6 bases). The CDR3 length is 16 residues. From germline, CDR1 is SQVTM and CDR2 ANQGSEA. The V gene lost 6 bases and the J gene lost 1 base, with 21 bases spanning the gap. In nucleotides, the CDR3 is TGCAGCGTCTCCACTGCTGCGACAGGACCCCAAGAGACCCAGTACTTC. It is translated as CSVSTAATGPQETQYF.

This clonotype has more than one count but fewer than ten. The chain is built from TRBV6-5 and TRBJ2-7; the match to TRBD1 covers 9 bases. The CDR3 has 16 amino acids. V trimming: 1 base; J trimming: 2 bases; junction bases outside the gene matches: 6. Germline loops: CDR1 MNHEY, CDR2 SVGAGI. CDR3 loop: CASSYYSGTGPYEQYF. CDR3 coding DNA: TGTGCCAGCAGTTACTACTCCGGGACAGGGCCCTACGAGCAGTACTTC.

This clonotype was detected many times. V usage is TRBV7-2 and J usage is TRBJ2-3; 9 nucleotides agree with TRBD2. Trimming at V came to 4 bases and at J to 1 base, leaving 0 bases not matched to a gene. The CDR3 runs 14 residues. Germline loops: CDR1 SGHTA, CDR2 FQGNSA. CDR3: CASSWTSGTDTQYF. In DNA form, the CDR3 reads TGTGCCAGCAGCTGGACTAGCGGCACAGATACGCAGTATTTT.

This chain uses TRBV28 with TRBJ2-1; 8 bases map to TRBD2. The germline CDR1 and CDR2 sequences are MDHEN and SYDVKM. CDR3 length: 22 amino acids. The V and J ends lost 4 bases and 2 bases, in that order; junction bases with no gene match: 25. CDR3 residues: CASSSPRGVPLAGTFTYNEQFF. The CDR3 DNA reads TGTGCCAGCAGTTCCCCGCGGGGCGTCCCTCTAGCGGGCACCTTTACCTACAATGAGCAGTTCTTC.

The table lists this clonotype with a few counts. The rearrangement uses TRBV7-2 and TRBJ2-2; a weak D match, TRBD1 (6 bases). CDR1 SGHTA and CDR2 FQGNSA come from the germline V gene. Trimming removed 3 bases at V and 6 bases at J, with 8 bases between. The CDR3 spans 13 residues. This CDR3 is CASSFWGPGELFF. The CDR3 region has the DNA TGTGCCAGCAGCTTTTGGGGGCCCGGGGAGCTGTTTTTT.

The rearrangement links TRBV6-5 to TRBJ2-6; D perhaps matches TRBD2 (6 bases). The CDR3 loop spans 14 amino acids. V was cut by 5 bases and J by 2 bases, with 7 bases left in between. Looked up from germline, CDR1 is MNHEY and CDR2 is SVGAGI. As DNA, the CDR3 is TGTGCCAGCAGTACTAGCACTGGGGCCAACGTCCTGACTTTC. Protein product: CASSTSTGANVLTF.

The rearrangement links TRBV3-1 to TRBJ2-3; TRBD2 matches at 9 bases. The CDR3 totals 14 residues. Per germline, CDR1 LGHDT and CDR2 YNNKEL (reference sequence). With V trimmed by 11 bases and J by 9 bases, 15 bases remained unmatched. The CDR3 loop reads CAAMASGGSATQYF. The CDR3 coding sequence is TGTGCCGCCATGGCCAGCGGGGGGTCGGCCACGCAGTATTTT.

This clonotype occurred many times. The chain is built from TRBV5-1 and TRBJ2-7; the D gene is possibly TRBD1 (6 bases). Per the germline V gene, CDR1 is SGHRS and CDR2 is YFSETQ. The CDR3 spans 17 residues. Trimming pared 3 bases from V and 1 base from J, leaving 20 bases between. The CDR3 DNA reads as TGCGCCAGCAGCTCGGAGACCTACACAGGGATATCCTACGAGCAGTACTTC. Translation gives CASSSETYTGISYEQYF.

This chain joins TRBV30 and TRBJ1-1; the D is unclear. Germline loops: CDR1 GTSNPN, CDR2 SVGIG (reference sequence). V gave up 3 bases and J gave up 4 bases, with 9 bases separating them. CDR3 size: 12 residues. The CDR3 DNA is TGTGCCTGGAGCCTAGCGGCCACTGAAGCTTTCTTT. Protein: CAWSLAATEAFF. Based on the CDR3 plus reference TRBV30 and TRBJ1-1, the full variable domain is SQTIHQWPATLVQPVGSPLSLECTVEGTSNPNLYWYRQAAGRGLQLLFYSVGIGQISSEVPQNLSASRPQDRQFILSSKKLLLSDSGFYLCAWSLAATEAFFGQGTRLTVV.

This clonotype was seen at least ten times. The chain combines TRBV4-3 with TRBJ2-7, with a weak D call TRBD2 (5 bases). V was shortened by 0 bases and J by 2 bases, with 11 bases between the two germline ends. This CDR3 has 15 amino acids. Germline V gene lookup returns CDR1 LGHNA and CDR2 YSLEER. The CDR3 spells CASSQDWLAPYEQYF. The CDR3 bases are TGCGCCAGCAGCCAAGATTGGCTAGCCCCCTACGAGCAGTACTTC.

This clonotype was seen only a few times. The rearrangement joins TRBV2 to TRBJ2-7; TRBD2 matches at 12 bases. The CDR3 is 15 amino acids. Germline V lookup: CDR1 SNHLY, CDR2 FYNNEI. Trimming removed 3 bases from V and 3 bases from J; junction bases left unmatched: 3. The CDR3 sequence is CASSDGGLAGYEQYF. CDR3 DNA sequence: TGTGCCAGCAGTGATGGGGGACTAGCGGGCTACGAGCAGTACTTC.

This clonotype was seen a handful of times. This chain links TRBV20-1 with TRBJ1-5; TRBD1 matches 12 bases. The CDR3 is 15 residues long. Losses at the gene ends were 1 base for V and 7 bases for J; bases not matched to a gene: 5. From germline, CDR1 is DFQATT and CDR2 SNEGSKA (reference sequence). CDR3 DNA sequence: TGCAGTGCTAGAGCCCGGGGACAGGGGGCGCAGCCCCAGCATTTT. This encodes CSARARGQGAQPQHF.

This clonotype was seen a few times. The chain carries TRBV20-1 and TRBJ2-7; D perhaps matches TRBD2 (5 bases). V dropped 2 bases and J dropped 2 bases, with 7 bases sitting between them. This CDR3 has 12 residues. The germline V gene encodes CDR1 DFQATT and CDR2 SNEGSKA (reference sequence). CDR3 residues: CSARSGTYEQYF. CDR3 coding DNA: TGCAGTGCTAGAAGCGGAACCTACGAGCAGTACTTC.

The genes are TRBV6-5 and TRBJ2-2; 7 nucleotides line up with TRBD2. V was pared by 0 bases and J by 7 bases, with 17 bases of the junction left unmatched. There are 19 residues in the CDR3. Germline CDR1 and CDR2: MNHEY and SVGAGI. CDR3 nucleotides: TGTGCCAGCAGTTACTCATTTTTCGGTGGCGGGAGAGGTGGCGGGGAGCTGTTTTTT. It specifies CASSYSFFGGGRGGGELFF.

The rearrangement links TRBV11-3 to TRBJ2-6; D call uncertain. V was trimmed by 4 bases and J by 2 bases, leaving 9 bases between them. The germline V gene encodes CDR1 SGHNT and CDR2 YENEEA. The CDR3 spans 15 residues. CDR3 region: CASSSGEAGANVLTF. The CDR3 nucleotides are TGTGCCAGCAGCTCTGGAGAGGCTGGGGCCAACGTCCTGACTTTC.

This clonotype was counted only a few times. DNA for the CDR3: TGCGCCAGCAGCTCCACCTTTTCCAGCTCTGGGGCCAACGTCCTGACTTTC. Translation gives CASSSTFSSSGANVLTF. This chain uses TRBV5-1 with TRBJ2-6; D uncertain. V lost 3 bases and J 0 bases, leaving 13 bases between the germline ends. CDR3 length equals 17 residues. Germline V CDR1 and CDR2: SGHRS, YFSETQ.

This clonotype was detected once. J is TRBJ2-1 and V is TRBV7-2, with D perhaps matching TRBD1 (6 bases). The ends were cut back, 5 bases at V and 2 bases at J, with 10 bases in the middle. The CDR3 is 14 residues long. CDR1 and CDR2 from the germline V gene are SGHTA and FQGNSA. The CDR3 DNA reads TGTGCCAGCAGCCCGGACAGCGCCTACAATGAGCAGTTCTTC. It yields the protein CASSPDSAYNEQFF. Supplemented by reference TRBV7-2 and TRBJ2-1, the full variable domain reads GAGVSQSPSNKVTEKGKDVELRCDPISGHTALYWYRQSLGQGLEFLIYFQGNSAPDKSGLPSDRFSAERTGGSVSTLTIQRTQQEDSAVYLCASSPDSAYNEQFFGPGTRLTVL.

The chain joins TRBV5-4 to TRBJ2-5, with D hard to call. The CDR3 extends over 14 amino acids. V lost 2 bases and J 0 bases, leaving 8 bases between the germline ends. The germline gives CDR1 SGHNT, CDR2 YYREEE (reference sequence). CDR3 sequence reads: CASSLGQNQETQYF. For the CDR3, the DNA is TGTGCCAGCAGCTTAGGTCAGAACCAAGAGACCCAGTACTTC.

J is TRBJ2-1 and V is TRBV7-8, with D hard to call. Trimming shortened V by 2 bases and J by 7 bases, and 9 bases separated the two germline ends. Looked up from germline, CDR1 is SGHVS and CDR2 is FQNEAQ. This CDR3 has 13 amino acids. CDR3 sequence (DNA): TGTGCCAGCAGCTTATCCCGCCGGAATGAGCAGTTCTTC. Translated, it gives CASSLSRRNEQFF.

This clonotype was recorded many times. CDR3 sequence reads: CASSSGTGGNEQFF. CDR3 sequence (DNA): TGTGCCAGCTCATCCGGGACAGGGGGCAATGAGCAGTTCTTC. The V gene is TRBV18, the J gene TRBJ2-1; 11 bases match TRBD1. Per germline, CDR1 KGHSH and CDR2 LQKENI. V lost 5 bases to trimming and J lost 6 bases; unmatched junction nucleotides: 3. This CDR3 contains 14 residues.

This clonotype was seen a handful of times. V gene TRBV11-2 combines with J gene TRBJ2-1; 8 bases are shared with TRBD1. Germline trimming cut 5 bases from V and 2 bases from J; bases unmatched to any gene: 23. This CDR3 comprises 21 residues. CDR1 and CDR2 (germline): SGHAT, FQNNGV. DNA for the CDR3: TGTGCCAGCAGCCCTACGTACCGGGACAGGCGTCACGGGTTGGCCTACAATGAGCAGTTCTTC. Its protein product is CASSPTYRDRRHGLAYNEQFF.

The chain combines TRBV7-3 with TRBJ2-5; a weak D match, TRBD2 (6 bases). This CDR3 comprises 15 residues. Trimming pared 5 bases from V and 1 base from J, leaving 14 bases between. The germline CDR1 and CDR2 sequences are SGHTA and FQGTGA. CDR3 in amino acids: CASSVMGGIQETQYF. The DNA for the CDR3 is TGTGCCAGCAGCGTAATGGGCGGGATCCAAGAGACCCAGTACTTC. The variable domain in full, with the rest retrieved from reference TRBV7-3 and TRBJ2-5, is GAGVSQTPSNKVTEKGKYVELRCDPISGHTALYWYRQSLGQGPEFLIYFQGTGAADDSGLPNDRFFAVRPEGSVSTLKIQRTERGDSAVYLCASSVMGGIQETQYFGPGTRLLVL.

A few counts support this clonotype. This sequence joins TRBV5-1 and TRBJ2-3; perhaps D is TRBD1 or TRBD2 (6 bases each). V was pared by 4 bases and J by 12 bases, with 21 bases between. Germline V CDR1 and CDR2: SGHRS, YFSETQ. This CDR3 has 14 amino acids. CDR3 DNA sequence: TGCGCCAGCAGCGGGGGGACACAGGGAGCAATTCAGTATTTT. This encodes CASSGGTQGAIQYF.

The chain couples TRBV24-1 to TRBJ2-3; 12 positions agree with TRBD2. V dropped 7 bases and J dropped 4; count of bases not matched to a gene: 2. Looked up from germline, CDR1 is KGHDR and CDR2 is SFDVKD. CDR3 length: 14 residues. This CDR3 reads CATRTSGSSDTQYF. The CDR3 bases are TGTGCCACCAGGACTAGCGGGAGCTCAGATACGCAGTATTTT.